Presented here are 10 T cell receptor beta chains from one specimen sequenced in a study of T cells in Graves' hyperthyroidism and ophthalmopathy. TCR beta CDR3 regions were amplified from RNA. With the HTBI primer set, the TCR CDR3 went through a first round of RT-PCR. Each CDR3 protein gets one entry after TCRdb re-called the multiplex PCR reads with MiXCR. The table has roughly 500,000 distinct CDR3 sequences, 40% to 50% seen once. The sequenced sample was peripheral blood or thyroid tissue (not recorded which). Receptors originate from an adult woman with Graves' disease, either hyperthyroidism or ophthalmopathy (not recorded which).

The chain combines TRBV7-9 with TRBJ2-7, with 8 bases identical to TRBD1. The length of the CDR3 is 15 residues. The V and J ends lost 5 bases and 3 bases, in that order; junction bases with no gene match: 9. Per germline, CDR1 SEHNR and CDR2 FQNEAQ (reference sequence). The CDR3 sequence is CASSKLRDRNYEQYF. CDR3 in DNA: TGTGCCAGCAGCAAACTCCGGGACAGGAACTACGAGCAGTACTTC.

This clonotype was detected many times. The chain uses TRBV20-1 and TRBJ2-5; D possibly corresponds to TRBD2 (6 bases). Germline V gene sequence: CDR1 DFQATT, CDR2 SNEGSKA (reference sequence). V lost 0 bases to trimming and J lost 4 bases, with 18 bases between them. The CDR3 totals 16 residues. The CDR3 nucleotides read TGCAGTGCTAGAGATCGGCGGGGAGGTGGAGGAGAGACCCAGTACTTC. Protein product: CSARDRRGGGGETQYF.

In this sample, this clonotype turned up many times. V usage is TRBV28 and J usage is TRBJ1-1; no firm D call. Germline lookup yields CDR1 MDHEN and CDR2 SYDVKM. Trimming removed 6 bases at V and 1 base at J, with 6 bases between. The CDR3 runs to 12 residues. The CDR3 reads CASSLTNTEAFF. The DNA of the CDR3 is TGTGCCAGCAGCTTAACGAACACTGAAGCTTTCTTT.

This clonotype was found many times. The chain joins TRBV9 to TRBJ1-1; possibly TRBD1 for D (6 bases). CDR3 length: 13 residues. Germline values: CDR1 SGDLS, CDR2 YYNGEE. Trimming removed 0 bases at V and 6 bases at J, with 9 bases between. The DNA of the CDR3 is TGTGCCAGCAGCGTAGGGGGGGCCGCTGAAGCTTTCTTT. This translates into CASSVGGAAEAFF. Filled out from reference TRBV9 and TRBJ1-1, the complete variable domain reads DSGVTQTPKHLITATGQRVTLRCSPRSGDLSVYWYQQSLDQGLQFLIQYYNGEERAKGNILERFSAQQFPDLHSELNLSSLELGDSALYFCASSVGGAAEAFFGQGTRLTVV.

Worth noting for this clonotype: No DNA is shown, since the ends of the CDR3 on it are uncertain; the CDR3 is the one TCRdb lists. This rearrangement joins TRBV2 to TRBJ1-2; the table names TRBD1, a call not compared with the DNA. CDR1 and CDR2 from the germline V gene are SNHLY and FYNNEI. Both ends counted, the CDR3 spans 15 residues. The CDR3 is CACSARGGASYGYTF.

This clonotype has ten or more counts. V and J are TRBV20-1 and TRBJ2-7; 11 positions match TRBD2. The CDR3 runs 14 residues. Germline CDR1 and CDR2: DFQATT and SNEGSKA (reference sequence). The V gene end was trimmed by 5 bases and the J gene end by 3 bases; junction bases not matched to a gene: 6. The CDR3 here is CSASGLAVGYEQYF. CDR3 nucleotides: TGCAGTGCTTCGGGACTAGCGGTCGGCTACGAGCAGTACTTC.

This clonotype was detected a few times. V is TRBV2 and J is TRBJ1-1; no firm D call. V was trimmed by 8 bases and J by 1 base, leaving 8 bases between them. Germline CDR1 and CDR2: SNHLY and FYNNEI. The CDR3 runs 12 residues. CDR3 sequence (DNA): TGTGCCAGCCCTTTGGGGAACACTGAAGCTTTCTTT. It specifies CASPLGNTEAFF.

The chain links TRBV7-2 to TRBJ1-2, with TRBD1 identical over 7 bases. V shed 6 bases and J 7 bases; nucleotides not matched to a gene: 8. This CDR3 region has 13 residues. Germline assignment: CDR1 SGHTA and CDR2 FQGNSA. In DNA, the CDR3 is TGTGCCAGCAGATTCGACAGGGAGAGTGGCTACACCTTC. This translates into CASRFDRESGYTF.

The J gene is TRBJ2-2, the V gene TRBV9, with unresolved D. The CDR3 covers 14 residues. Germline CDR1 and CDR2: SGDLS and YYNGEE. Trimming stripped 4 bases from V and 2 bases from J, with 9 bases between. As DNA, the CDR3 is TGTGCCAGCAGCTCCCATGCAAACACCGGGGAGCTGTTTTTT. This encodes CASSSHANTGELFF.

This clonotype was seen repeatedly, ten times or more. The chain combines TRBV19 with TRBJ1-6; 8 positions match TRBD1. Germline loops: CDR1 LNHDA, CDR2 SQIVND (reference sequence). V gave up 9 bases and J gave up 3 bases; unmatched junction bases: 1. The CDR3 covers 13 residues. CDR3 nucleotides: TGTGCCAGCGGGACAGGCTATAATTCACCCCTCCACTTT. Its translation is CASGTGYNSPLHF.